These T cell receptor beta chains were read from a single sample in a study of OX40 agonist ivuxolimab in advanced cancers. This table comes from immunoSEQ multiplex PCR, and its TCRdb copy is limited to in-frame clones, with some not included. The sample comprises roughly 60,000 clones, around 86% of which are singletons, and 2.6% rests with the top ten. The material sequenced was CD4+ or CD8+ T cells sorted from blood, taken in a trial of the OX40 agonist ivuxolimab. These receptor sequences come from an adult with an advanced solid tumor such as melanoma, head and neck, liver or kidney cancer. Both conserved end residues are trimmed from each CDR3.

v_call	j_call	cdr3_aa
TRBV27	TRBJ1-2	ASSLGQYYGYT
TRBV10-2	TRBJ2-2	ASSESSIGELF
TRBV7-2	TRBJ1-5	ASSRDNNQPQH
TRBV6-1	TRBJ1-3	ASSEIESSGNTIY
TRBV6-6	TRBJ2-7	ASSYGQGDPGEQY
TRBV6-1	TRBJ1-5	ASSGGQVNQPQH
TRBV5-1	TRBJ1-2	ASSQGNGNYGYT
TRBV11-3	TRBJ2-3	ASSLGTGLTKGAQY
TRBV30	TRBJ2-3	AWSGGTDTQY
TRBV30	TRBJ1-6	AWSETDNSPLH
TRBV7-8	TRBJ1-4	ASSAYRVVTNEKLF
TRBV7-2	TRBJ2-7	ASSPRTGGDYEQY
TRBV20-1	TRBJ1-1	SARGGRGAF
TRBV10-3	TRBJ1-1	AISAAGNVEAF
TRBV10-1	TRBJ1-6	ASRRSEPTGTGDNSPLH
TRBV29-1	TRBJ2-5	SGQRQDGETQY
TRBV19	TRBJ2-6	ASSPQVAGANVLT
TRBV30	TRBJ2-1	AWSEDSYNEQF
TRBV7-2	TRBJ1-3	ASSSRSPSSGNTIY
TRBV28	TRBJ2-7	ASNVRSGGAGASEQY
TRBV4-3	TRBJ1-2	ASSQEHHGPGYT
TRBV18	TRBJ2-5	ASSQQGQETQY
TRBV6-6	TRBJ2-1	ASTLSGGPHNEQF
TRBV5-1	TRBJ2-1	ASSSQGNEQF
TRBV11-3	TRBJ1-3	ASSLESGNTIY
TRBV7-7	TRBJ2-5	ASRLNQGNREETQY